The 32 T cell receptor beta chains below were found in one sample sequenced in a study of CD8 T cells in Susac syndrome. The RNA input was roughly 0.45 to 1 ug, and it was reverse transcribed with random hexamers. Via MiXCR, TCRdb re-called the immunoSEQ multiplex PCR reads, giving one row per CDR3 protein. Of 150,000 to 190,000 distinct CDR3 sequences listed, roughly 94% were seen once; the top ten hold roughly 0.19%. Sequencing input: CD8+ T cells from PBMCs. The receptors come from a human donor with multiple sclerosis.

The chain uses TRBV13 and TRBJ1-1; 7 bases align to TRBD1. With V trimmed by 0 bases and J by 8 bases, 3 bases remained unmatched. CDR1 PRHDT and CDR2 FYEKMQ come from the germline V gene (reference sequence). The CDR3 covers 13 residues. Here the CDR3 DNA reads TGTGCCAGCAGCTTAGGGGGGACAGAGGAAGCTTTCTTT. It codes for CASSLGGTEEAFF.

Here the CDR3 reads CASTGKLAIGEQFF. The CDR3 coding sequence is TGTGCCAGCACCGGGAAACTAGCTATTGGTGAGCAGTTCTTC. The chain has TRBV2 and TRBJ2-1; D is possibly TRBD2 (6 bases). Germline loops: CDR1 SNHLY, CDR2 FYNNEI. With 7 bases removed from V and 9 bases from J, the gap between germline ends came to 19 bases. The CDR3 consists of 14 residues.

The CDR3 protein is CASSTPTAPIAKNIQYF. The DNA for the CDR3 is TGTGCCAGCAGTACCCCGACAGCCCCAATTGCTAAAAACATTCAGTACTTC. The chain uses TRBV28 and TRBJ2-4, with a tentative D call TRBD1 (5 bases). CDR1 MDHEN and CDR2 SYDVKM come from the germline V gene. CDR3 length: 17 amino acids. Between the trimmed V and J ends, which lost 5 bases and 4 bases, there was a span of 21 bases.

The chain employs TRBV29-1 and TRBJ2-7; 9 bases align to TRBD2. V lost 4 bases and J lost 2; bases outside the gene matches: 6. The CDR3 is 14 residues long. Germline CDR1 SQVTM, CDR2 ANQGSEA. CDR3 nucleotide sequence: TGCAGCGTTGTGGGGGCGGGGGGGCCCTACGAGCAGTACTTC. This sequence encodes CSVVGAGGPYEQYF.

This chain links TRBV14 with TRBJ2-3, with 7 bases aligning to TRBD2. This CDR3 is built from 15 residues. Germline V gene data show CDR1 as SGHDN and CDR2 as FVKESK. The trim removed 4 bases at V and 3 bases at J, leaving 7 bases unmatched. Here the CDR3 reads CASSLWEGRTDTQYF. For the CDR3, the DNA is TGTGCCAGCAGCCTCTGGGAGGGGAGGACAGATACGCAGTATTTT.

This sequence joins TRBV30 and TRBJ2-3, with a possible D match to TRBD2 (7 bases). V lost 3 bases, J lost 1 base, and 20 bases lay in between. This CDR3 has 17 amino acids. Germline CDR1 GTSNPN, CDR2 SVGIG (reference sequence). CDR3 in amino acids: CAWSGGPTDSGTDTQYF. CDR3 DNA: TGTGCCTGGAGCGGGGGGCCCACTGACTCAGGCACAGATACGCAGTATTTT.

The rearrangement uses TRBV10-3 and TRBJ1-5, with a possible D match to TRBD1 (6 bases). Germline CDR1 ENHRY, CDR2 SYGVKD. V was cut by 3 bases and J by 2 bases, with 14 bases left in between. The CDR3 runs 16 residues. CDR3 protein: CAISEQDSGGNQPQHF. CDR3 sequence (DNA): TGTGCCATCAGTGAACAGGACAGCGGCGGCAATCAGCCCCAGCATTTT.

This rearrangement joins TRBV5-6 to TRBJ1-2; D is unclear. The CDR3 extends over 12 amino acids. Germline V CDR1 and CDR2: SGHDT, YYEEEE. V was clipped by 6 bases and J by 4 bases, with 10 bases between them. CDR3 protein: CASNFGAYGYTF. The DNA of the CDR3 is TGTGCCAGCAACTTCGGAGCCTATGGCTACACCTTC.

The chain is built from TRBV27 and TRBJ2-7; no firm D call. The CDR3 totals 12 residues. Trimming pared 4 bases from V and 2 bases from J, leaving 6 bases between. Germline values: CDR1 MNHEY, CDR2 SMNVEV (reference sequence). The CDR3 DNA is TGTGCCAGCAGTTCCCCGGCCTACGAGCAGTACTTC. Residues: CASSSPAYEQYF.

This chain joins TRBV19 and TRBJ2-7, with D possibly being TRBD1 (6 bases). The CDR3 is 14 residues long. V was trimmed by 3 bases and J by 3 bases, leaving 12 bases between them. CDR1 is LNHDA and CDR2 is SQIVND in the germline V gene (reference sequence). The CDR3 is CASSISGQLYEQYF. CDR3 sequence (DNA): TGTGCCAGTAGTATTAGTGGACAGCTCTACGAGCAGTACTTC.

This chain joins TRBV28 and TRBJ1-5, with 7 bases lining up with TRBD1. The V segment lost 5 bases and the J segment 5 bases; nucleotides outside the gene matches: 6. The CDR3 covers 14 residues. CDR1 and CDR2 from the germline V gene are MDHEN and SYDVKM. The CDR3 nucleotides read TGTGCCAGCAGTCTTGGGGACAGAGATCAGCCCCAGCATTTT. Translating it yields CASSLGDRDQPQHF. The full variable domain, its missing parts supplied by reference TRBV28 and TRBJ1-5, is DVKVTQSSRYLVKRTGEKVFLECVQDMDHENMFWYRQDPGLGLRLIYFSYDVKMKEKGDIPEGYSVSREKKERFSLILESASTNQTSMYLCASSLGDRDQPQHFGDGTRLSIL.

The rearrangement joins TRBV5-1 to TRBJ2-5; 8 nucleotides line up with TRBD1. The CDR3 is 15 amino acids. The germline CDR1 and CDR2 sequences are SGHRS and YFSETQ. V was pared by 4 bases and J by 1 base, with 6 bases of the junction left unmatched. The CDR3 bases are TGCGCCAGCAGCGGAGGACAGGGCCCCCAAGAGACCCAGTACTTC. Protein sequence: CASSGGQGPQETQYF.

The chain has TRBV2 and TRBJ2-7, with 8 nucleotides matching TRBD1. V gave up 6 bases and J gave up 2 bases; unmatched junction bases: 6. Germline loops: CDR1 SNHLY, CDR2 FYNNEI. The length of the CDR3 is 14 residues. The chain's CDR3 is CASSWTGNTYEQYF. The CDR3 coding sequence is TGTGCCAGCAGCTGGACAGGGAATACCTACGAGCAGTACTTC. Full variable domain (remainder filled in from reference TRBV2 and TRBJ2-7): EPEVTQTPSHQVTQMGQEVILRCVPISNHLYFYWYRQILGQKVEFLVSFYNNEISEKSEIFDDQFSVERPDGSNFTLKIRSTKLEDSAMYFCASSWTGNTYEQYFGPGTRLTVT.

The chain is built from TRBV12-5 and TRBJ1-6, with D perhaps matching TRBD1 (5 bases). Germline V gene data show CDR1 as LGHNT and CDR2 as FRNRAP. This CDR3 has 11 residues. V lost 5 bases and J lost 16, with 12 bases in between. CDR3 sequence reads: CASGQGAKLHF. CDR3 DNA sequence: TGTGCTAGTGGTCAAGGGGCTAAACTCCACTTT. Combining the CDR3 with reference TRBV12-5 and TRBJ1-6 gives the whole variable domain DARVTQTPRHKVTEMGQEVTMRCQPILGHNTVFWYRQTMMQGLELLAYFRNRAPLDDSGMPKDRFSAEMPDATLATLKIQPSEPRDSAVYFCASGQGAKLHFGNGTRLTVT.

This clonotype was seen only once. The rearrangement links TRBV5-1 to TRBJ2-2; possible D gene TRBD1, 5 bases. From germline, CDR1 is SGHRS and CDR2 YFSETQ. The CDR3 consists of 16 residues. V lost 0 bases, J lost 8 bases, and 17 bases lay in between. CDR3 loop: CASSLEAPGRTGELFF. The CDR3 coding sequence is TGCGCCAGCAGCTTGGAAGCACCTGGCCGGACAGGGGAGCTGTTTTTT.

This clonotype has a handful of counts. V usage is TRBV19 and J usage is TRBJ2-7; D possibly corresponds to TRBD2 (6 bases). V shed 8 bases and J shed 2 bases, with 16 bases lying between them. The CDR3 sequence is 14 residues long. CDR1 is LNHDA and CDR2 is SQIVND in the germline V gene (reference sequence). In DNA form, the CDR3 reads TGTGCCAGTTCCCCCGGGGGTCGGACCTACGAGCAGTACTTC. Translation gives CASSPGGRTYEQYF.

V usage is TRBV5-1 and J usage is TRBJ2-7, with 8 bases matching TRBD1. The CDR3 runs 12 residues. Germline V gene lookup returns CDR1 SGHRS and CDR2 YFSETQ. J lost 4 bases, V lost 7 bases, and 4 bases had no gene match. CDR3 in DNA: TGCGCCAGCGCGGACAGGGAGTACGAGCAGTACTTC. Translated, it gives CASADREYEQYF.

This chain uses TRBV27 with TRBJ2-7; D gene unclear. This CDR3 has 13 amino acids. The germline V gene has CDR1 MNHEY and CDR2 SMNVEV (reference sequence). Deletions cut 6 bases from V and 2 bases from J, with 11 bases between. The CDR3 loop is CASSRKFTYEQYF. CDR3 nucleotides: TGTGCCAGCAGCAGGAAGTTTACCTACGAGCAGTACTTC.

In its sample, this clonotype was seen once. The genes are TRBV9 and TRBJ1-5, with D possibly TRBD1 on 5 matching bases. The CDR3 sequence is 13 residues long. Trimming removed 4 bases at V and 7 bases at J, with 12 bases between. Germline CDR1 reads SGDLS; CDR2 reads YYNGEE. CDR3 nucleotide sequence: TGTGCCAGCAGCCCCGGGGGGGTCCAGCCCCAGCATTTT. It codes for CASSPGGVQPQHF.

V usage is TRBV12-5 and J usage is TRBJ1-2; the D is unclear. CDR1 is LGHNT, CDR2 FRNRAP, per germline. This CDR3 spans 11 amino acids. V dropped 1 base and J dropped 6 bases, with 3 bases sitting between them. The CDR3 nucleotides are TGTGCTAGTGGTTTGGCGGATGGCTACACCTTC. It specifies CASGLADGYTF. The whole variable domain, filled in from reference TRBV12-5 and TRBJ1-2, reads DARVTQTPRHKVTEMGQEVTMRCQPILGHNTVFWYRQTMMQGLELLAYFRNRAPLDDSGMPKDRFSAEMPDATLATLKIQPSEPRDSAVYFCASGLADGYTFGSGTRLTVV.

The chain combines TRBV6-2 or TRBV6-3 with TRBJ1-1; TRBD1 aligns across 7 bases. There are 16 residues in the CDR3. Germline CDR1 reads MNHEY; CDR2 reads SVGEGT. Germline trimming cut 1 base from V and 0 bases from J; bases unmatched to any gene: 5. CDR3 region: CASSYWGTVMNTEAFF. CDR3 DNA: TGTGCCAGCAGTTACTGGGGGACAGTGATGAACACTGAAGCTTTCTTT.

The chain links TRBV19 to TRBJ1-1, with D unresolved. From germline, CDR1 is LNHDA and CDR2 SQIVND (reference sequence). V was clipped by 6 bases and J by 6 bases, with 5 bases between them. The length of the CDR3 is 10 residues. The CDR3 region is CASRSSEAFF. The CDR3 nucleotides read TGTGCCAGTAGGTCCTCTGAAGCTTTCTTT.

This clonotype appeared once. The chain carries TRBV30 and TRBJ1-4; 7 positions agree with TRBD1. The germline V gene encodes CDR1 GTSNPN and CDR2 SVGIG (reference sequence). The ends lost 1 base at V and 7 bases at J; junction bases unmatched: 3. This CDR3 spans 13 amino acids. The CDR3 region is CAWSGRQGEKLFF. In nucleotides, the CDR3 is TGTGCCTGGAGTGGCAGACAGGGTGAAAAACTGTTTTTT.

CDR3 DNA sequence: TGTGCCAGCACCTCTCGAAGGGACGAGCAGTACTTC. It specifies CASTSRRDEQYF. The chain has TRBV2 and TRBJ2-7; D is undetermined. Germline V gene sequence: CDR1 SNHLY, CDR2 FYNNEI. The CDR3 extends over 12 amino acids. The V end lost 7 bases, the J end lost 5 bases, and 12 bases lay between the germline ends.

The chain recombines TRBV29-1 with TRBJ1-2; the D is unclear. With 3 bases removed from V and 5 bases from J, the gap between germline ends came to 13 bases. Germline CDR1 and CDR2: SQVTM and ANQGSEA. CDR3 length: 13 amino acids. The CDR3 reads CSVDFGEKYGYTF. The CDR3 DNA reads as TGCAGCGTTGACTTTGGGGAGAAGTATGGCTACACCTTC.

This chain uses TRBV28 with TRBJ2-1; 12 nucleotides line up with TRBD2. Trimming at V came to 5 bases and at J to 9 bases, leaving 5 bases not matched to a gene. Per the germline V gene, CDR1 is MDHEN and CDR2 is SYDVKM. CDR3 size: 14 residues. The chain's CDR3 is CASSSGLAGFEQFF. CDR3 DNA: TGTGCCAGCAGTAGTGGACTAGCGGGGTTTGAGCAGTTCTTC.

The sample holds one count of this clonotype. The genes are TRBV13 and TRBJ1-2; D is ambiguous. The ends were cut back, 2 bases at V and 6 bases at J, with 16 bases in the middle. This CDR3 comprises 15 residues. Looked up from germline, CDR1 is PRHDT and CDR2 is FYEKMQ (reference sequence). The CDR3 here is CASSLSVLRGDGYTF. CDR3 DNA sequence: TGTGCCAGCAGCTTAAGTGTCCTGCGAGGTGATGGCTACACCTTC.

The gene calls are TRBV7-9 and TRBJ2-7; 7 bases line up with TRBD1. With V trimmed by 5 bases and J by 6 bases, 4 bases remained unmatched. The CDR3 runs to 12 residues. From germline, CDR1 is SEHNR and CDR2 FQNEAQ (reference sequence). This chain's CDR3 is CASSADRVEQYF. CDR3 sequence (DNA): TGTGCCAGCAGCGCCGACAGGGTCGAGCAGTACTTC.

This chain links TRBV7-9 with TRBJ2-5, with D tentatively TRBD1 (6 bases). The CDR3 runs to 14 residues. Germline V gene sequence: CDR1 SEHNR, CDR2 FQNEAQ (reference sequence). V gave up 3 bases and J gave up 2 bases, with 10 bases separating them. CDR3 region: CASSFRDKQETQYF. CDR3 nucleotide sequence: TGTGCCAGCAGCTTCCGGGACAAGCAAGAGACCCAGTACTTC.

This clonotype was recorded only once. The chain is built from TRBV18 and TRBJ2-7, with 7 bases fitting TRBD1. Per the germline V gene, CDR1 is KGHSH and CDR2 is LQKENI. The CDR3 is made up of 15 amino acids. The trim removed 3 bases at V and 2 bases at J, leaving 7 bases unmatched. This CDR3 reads CASSPSGQIAYEQYF. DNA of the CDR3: TGTGCCAGCTCACCCTCGGGACAGATTGCCTACGAGCAGTACTTC.

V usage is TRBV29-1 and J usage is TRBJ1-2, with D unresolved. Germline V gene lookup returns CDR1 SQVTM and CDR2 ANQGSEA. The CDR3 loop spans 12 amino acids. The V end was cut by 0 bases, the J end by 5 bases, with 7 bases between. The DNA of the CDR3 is TGCAGCGTTGAAGATTCGGGGTATGGCTACACCTTC. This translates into CSVEDSGYGYTF.

The CDR3, as DNA: TGCGCCAACGACTCCACAAACAGCACCACTCACAATGAGCAGTTCTTC. It yields the protein CANDSTNSTTHNEQFF. The chain recombines TRBV23-1 with TRBJ2-1; D remains unclear. TRBV23-1 has ORF status, its function being uncertain. This CDR3 is built from 16 residues. V lost 10 bases and J lost 5, with 24 bases in between.